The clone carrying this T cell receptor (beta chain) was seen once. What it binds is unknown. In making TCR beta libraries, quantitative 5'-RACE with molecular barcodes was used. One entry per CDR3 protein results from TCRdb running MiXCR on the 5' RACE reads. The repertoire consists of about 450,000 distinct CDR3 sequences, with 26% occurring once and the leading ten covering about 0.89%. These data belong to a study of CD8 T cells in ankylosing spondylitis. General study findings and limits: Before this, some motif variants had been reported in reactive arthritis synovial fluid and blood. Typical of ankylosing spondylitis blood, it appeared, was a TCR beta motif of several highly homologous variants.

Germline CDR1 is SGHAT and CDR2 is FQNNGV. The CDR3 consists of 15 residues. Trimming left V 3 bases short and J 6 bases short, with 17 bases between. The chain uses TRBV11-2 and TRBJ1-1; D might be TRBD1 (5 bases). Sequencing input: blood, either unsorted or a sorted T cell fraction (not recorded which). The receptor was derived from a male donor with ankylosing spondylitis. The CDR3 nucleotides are TGTGCCAGCAGCTTTAGAGGGACTCACGGAGCTGAAGCTTTCTTT. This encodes CASSFRGTHGAEAFF.